This T cell receptor beta chain was profiled in a study of molecular identifiers for immune sequencing clone quantification. General study points: Naive cells had under 1% of molecules in clones above 20 RNA copies, effectors over 99%.

This clonotype was counted many times. As yet, its antigen is unknown. The CDR3 contains 17 residues. Trimming cost V 5 bases and J 2 bases; bases outside gene matches: 12. Looked up from germline, CDR1 is KGHSH and CDR2 is LQKENI. TCRdb processed the PCR reads anew with MiXCR; each CDR3 protein has one entry. This sample has 75,000 to 100,000 distinct CDR3 sequences; around 20% occur once, and the top ten carry around 0.8%. The source of this sequence is a human donor in good health. Some libraries in this study had Jurkat cell RNA spiked in. The gene calls are TRBV18 and TRBJ2-3; 8 positions agree with TRBD1. Specimen: naive CD8+ T cells from blood, with Jurkat cell RNA spiked in. Documented subset: FACS-sorted CD8+CD4-CCR7+CD45RA+ naive T cells. In nucleotides, the CDR3 is TGTGCCAGCTCAGAGCGGACAGGGAGTGGTACCACAGATACGCAGTATTTT. This encodes CASSERTGSGTTDTQYF. The full variable domain, with the rest looked up from reference TRBV18 and TRBJ2-3, is NAGVMQNPRHLVRRRGQEARLRCSPMKGHSHVYWYRQLPEEGLKFMVYLQKENIIDESGMPKERFSAEFPKEGPSILRIQQVVRGDSAAYFCASSERTGSGTTDTQYFGPGTRLTVL.